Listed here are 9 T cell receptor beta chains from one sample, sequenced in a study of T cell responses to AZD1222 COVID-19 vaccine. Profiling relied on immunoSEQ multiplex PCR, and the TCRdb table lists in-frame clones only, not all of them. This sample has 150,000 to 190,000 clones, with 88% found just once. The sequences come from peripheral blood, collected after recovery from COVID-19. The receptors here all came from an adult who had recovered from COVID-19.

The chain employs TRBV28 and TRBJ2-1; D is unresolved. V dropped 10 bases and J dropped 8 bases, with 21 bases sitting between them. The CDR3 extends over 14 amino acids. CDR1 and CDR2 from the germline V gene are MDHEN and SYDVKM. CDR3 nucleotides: TGTGCCACGCGTGAAGTGTGGGAAGGAGATGAGCAGTTCTTC. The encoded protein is CATREVWEGDEQFF.

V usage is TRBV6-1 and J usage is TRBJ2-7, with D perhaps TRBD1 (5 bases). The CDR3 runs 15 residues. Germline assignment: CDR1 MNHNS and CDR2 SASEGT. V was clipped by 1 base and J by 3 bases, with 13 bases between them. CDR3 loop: CASSEVGRADYEQYF. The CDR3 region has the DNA TGTGCCAGCAGTGAAGTTGGCAGGGCCGACTACGAGCAGTACTTC.

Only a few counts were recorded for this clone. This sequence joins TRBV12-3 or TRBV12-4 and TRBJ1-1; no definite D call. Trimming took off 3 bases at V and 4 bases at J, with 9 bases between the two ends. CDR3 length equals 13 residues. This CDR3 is CASSFRVSTEAFF. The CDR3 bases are TGTGCCAGCAGTTTCCGGGTTTCCACTGAAGCTTTCTTT.

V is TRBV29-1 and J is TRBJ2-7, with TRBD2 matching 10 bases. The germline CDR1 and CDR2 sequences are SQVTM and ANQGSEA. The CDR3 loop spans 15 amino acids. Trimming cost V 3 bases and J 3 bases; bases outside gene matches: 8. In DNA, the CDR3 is TGCAGCGTTGACGGAGCGGGGGGGAACCACTACGAGCAGTACTTC. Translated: CSVDGAGGNHYEQYF.

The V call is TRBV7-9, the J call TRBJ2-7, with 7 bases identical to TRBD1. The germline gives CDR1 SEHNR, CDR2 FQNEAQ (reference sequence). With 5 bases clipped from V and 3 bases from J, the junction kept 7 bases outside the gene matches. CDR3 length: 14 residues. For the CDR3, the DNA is TGTGCCAGCAGCCCCGAGGGACAGAGCTACGAGCAGTACTTC. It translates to CASSPEGQSYEQYF.

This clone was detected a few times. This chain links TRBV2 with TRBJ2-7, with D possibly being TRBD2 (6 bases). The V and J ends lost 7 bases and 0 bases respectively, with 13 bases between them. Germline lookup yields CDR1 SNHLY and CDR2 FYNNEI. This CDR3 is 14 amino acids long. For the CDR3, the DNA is TGTGCCAGCAATGGCAGACTAGGCTCCTACGAGCAGTACTTC. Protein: CASNGRLGSYEQYF.

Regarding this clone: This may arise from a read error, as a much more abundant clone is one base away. In DNA, the CDR3 is TGTGCCAGCAGCCCCAGGGTCCAAGAGACCCAGTACTTC. It specifies CASSPRVQETQYF. The chain carries TRBV2 and TRBJ2-5; weak D call: TRBD1 (5 bases). This CDR3 region has 13 residues. Germline assignment: CDR1 SNHLY and CDR2 FYNNEI. With 6 bases removed from V and 1 base from J, the gap between germline ends came to 9 bases.

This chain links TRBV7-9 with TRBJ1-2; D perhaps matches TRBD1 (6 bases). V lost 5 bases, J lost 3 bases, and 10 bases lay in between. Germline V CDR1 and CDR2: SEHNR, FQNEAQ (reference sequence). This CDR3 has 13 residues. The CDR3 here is CASSNGQHYGYTF. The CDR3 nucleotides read TGTGCCAGCAGCAATGGACAGCACTATGGCTACACCTTC. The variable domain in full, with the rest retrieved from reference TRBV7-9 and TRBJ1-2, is DTGVSQNPRHKITKRGQNVTFRCDPISEHNRLYWYRQTLGQGPEFLTYFQNEAQLEKSRLLSDRFSAERPKGSFSTLEIQRTEQGDSAMYLCASSNGQHYGYTFGSGTRLTVV.

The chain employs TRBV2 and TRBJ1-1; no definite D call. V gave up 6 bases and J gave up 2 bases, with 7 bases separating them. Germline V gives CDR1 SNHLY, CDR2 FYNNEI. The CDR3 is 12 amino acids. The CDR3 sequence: CASRKDNTEAFF. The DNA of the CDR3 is TGTGCCAGCAGGAAGGACAACACTGAAGCTTTCTTT.